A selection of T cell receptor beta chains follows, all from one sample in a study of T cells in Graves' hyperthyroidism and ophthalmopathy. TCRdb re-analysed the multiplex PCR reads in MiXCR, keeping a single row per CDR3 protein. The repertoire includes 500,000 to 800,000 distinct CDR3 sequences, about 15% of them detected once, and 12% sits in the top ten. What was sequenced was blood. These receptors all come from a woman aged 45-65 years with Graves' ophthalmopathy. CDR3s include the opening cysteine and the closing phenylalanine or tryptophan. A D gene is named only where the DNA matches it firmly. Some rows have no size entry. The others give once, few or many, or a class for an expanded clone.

CDR3aa: CASRSGTGVRDEQYF
CDR3nt: TGTGCCAGCAGGTCCGGGACAGGGGTGAGGGACGAGCAGTACTTC
v_gene: TRBV6-1
len: 15
abundance: few
d_gene: TRBD1
j_gene: TRBJ2-7

CDR3aa: CASSQVPSGTDTQYF
CDR3nt: TGCGCCAGCAGCCAAGTCCCTAGCGGCACAGATACGCAGTATTTT
v_gene: TRBV4-3
len: 15
abundance: many
d_gene: NA
j_gene: TRBJ2-3

CDR3aa: CSASLTSGSGEQFF
CDR3nt: TGCAGTGCTAGTTTGACTAGCGGGAGTGGTGAGCAGTTCTTC
v_gene: TRBV20-1
len: 14
abundance: many
d_gene: TRBD2
j_gene: TRBJ2-1

CDR3aa: CSAQLAGVPDTQYF
CDR3nt: TGCAGTGCCCAGCTAGCGGGAGTACCAGATACGCAGTATTTT
v_gene: TRBV20-1
len: 14
abundance: NA
d_gene: TRBD2
j_gene: TRBJ2-3

CDR3aa: CATTPGLAGEGVYEQFF
CDR3nt: TGTGCCACTACCCCGGGACTAGCGGGAGAAGGGGTGTATGAGCAGTTCTTC
v_gene: TRBV6-2/TRBV6-3
len: 17
abundance: few
d_gene: TRBD2
j_gene: TRBJ2-1

CDR3aa: CAWSVPGQRYEQYF
CDR3nt: TGTGCCTGGAGTGTACCGGGACAGCGCTACGAGCAGTACTTC
v_gene: TRBV30
len: 14
abundance: many
d_gene: TRBD1
j_gene: TRBJ2-7

CDR3aa: CASSPYRTSVGYTF
CDR3nt: TGTGCCAGCTCACCGTACCGAACCTCAGTTGGCTACACCTTC
v_gene: TRBV18
len: 14
abundance: many
d_gene: NA
j_gene: TRBJ1-2

CDR3aa: CASSPRQGGTYTF
CDR3nt: TGTGCCAGCAGCCCCCGTCAGGGAGGGACCTACACCTTC
v_gene: TRBV7-9
len: 13
abundance: few
d_gene: NA
j_gene: TRBJ1-2

CDR3aa: CASSLTGGRYNEQFF
CDR3nt: TGTGCCAGCAGTTTAACAGGGGGCCGATACAATGAGCAGTTCTTC
v_gene: TRBV28
len: 15
abundance: many
d_gene: TRBD1
j_gene: TRBJ2-1

CDR3aa: CASGLSQGGLNEQFF
CDR3nt: TGTGCTAGTGGTTTGTCACAGGGCGGACTGAATGAGCAGTTCTTC
v_gene: TRBV12-5
len: 15
abundance: few
d_gene: NA
j_gene: TRBJ2-1

CDR3aa: CAWSPSPQRAYEQYF
CDR3nt: TGTGCCTGGAGTCCCTCCCCCCAGCGGGCCTACGAGCAGTACTTC
v_gene: TRBV30
len: 15
abundance: many
d_gene: NA
j_gene: TRBJ2-7

CDR3aa: CASSLGWRNSGTQYF
CDR3nt: TGTGCCAGCAGCTTAGGGTGGAGAAACAGTGGTACGCAGTATTTT
v_gene: TRBV7-2
len: 15
abundance: few
d_gene: NA
j_gene: TRBJ2-3

CDR3aa: CASSPLRESSYEQYF
CDR3nt: TGTGCCAGCAGCCCCCTTCGGGAGTCGTCCTACGAGCAGTACTTC
v_gene: TRBV11-1
len: 15
abundance: many
d_gene: NA
j_gene: TRBJ2-7

CDR3aa: CSVVRGLNTEAFF
CDR3nt: TGCAGCGTTGTCCGGGGATTAAACACTGAAGCTTTCTTT
v_gene: TRBV29-1
len: 13
abundance: many
d_gene: NA
j_gene: TRBJ1-1

CDR3aa: CASSFFTTNSPLHF
CDR3nt: TGTGCCAGCAGTTTCTTTACGACCAATTCACCCCTCCACTTT
v_gene: TRBV12-3/TRBV12-4
len: 14
abundance: many
d_gene: NA
j_gene: TRBJ1-6

CDR3aa: CAHAGTTSTDTQYF
CDR3nt: TGTGCCCACGCCGGGACTACTAGCACAGATACGCAGTATTTT
v_gene: TRBV2
len: 14
abundance: NA
d_gene: TRBD2
j_gene: TRBJ2-3

CDR3aa: CASSLLGGAMNTEAFF
CDR3nt: TGTGCCAGCAGTTTATTGGGGGGGGCAATGAACACTGAAGCTTTCTTT
v_gene: TRBV27
len: 16
abundance: many
d_gene: NA
j_gene: TRBJ1-1

CDR3aa: CASSWDRSYEQYF
CDR3nt: TGTGCCAGCAGTTGGGACCGCTCCTACGAGCAGTACTTC
v_gene: TRBV28
len: 13
abundance: many
d_gene: NA
j_gene: TRBJ2-7

CDR3aa: CASGQSNNEKLFF
CDR3nt: TGTGCCAGCGGACAGTCTAATAATGAAAAACTGTTTTTT
v_gene: TRBV14
len: 13
abundance: NA
d_gene: NA
j_gene: TRBJ1-4

CDR3aa: CASSSGTRYEQYF
CDR3nt: TGTGCCAGCTCATCCGGGACACGCTACGAGCAGTACTTC
v_gene: TRBV18
len: 13
abundance: many
d_gene: NA
j_gene: TRBJ2-7

CDR3aa: CASTKRRTGESNEQFF
CDR3nt: TGTGCCAGCACCAAAAGGAGGACAGGTGAGAGCAATGAGCAGTTCTTC
v_gene: TRBV6-1
len: 16
abundance: few
d_gene: TRBD1
j_gene: TRBJ2-1

CDR3aa: CASSFWASGNPYEQYF
CDR3nt: TGTGCCAGCAGTTTTTGGGCTAGCGGGAATCCCTACGAGCAGTACTTC
v_gene: TRBV12-3/TRBV12-4
len: 16
abundance: many
d_gene: TRBD2
j_gene: TRBJ2-7

CDR3aa: CASSEQQGTDTQYF
CDR3nt: TGTGCCAGCTCGGAACAACAGGGGACAGATACGCAGTATTTT
v_gene: TRBV18
len: 14
abundance: many
d_gene: TRBD1
j_gene: TRBJ2-3

CDR3aa: CASSYVDSFFSGNTIYF
CDR3nt: TGTGCCAGCAGTTACGTGGACAGCTTCTTCTCTGGAAACACCATATATTTT
v_gene: TRBV6-6
len: 17
abundance: few
d_gene: NA
j_gene: TRBJ1-3

CDR3aa: CASSFLNGQEQFF
CDR3nt: TGTGCCAGCAGTTTCTTGAACGGACAGGAGCAGTTCTTC
v_gene: TRBV6-2/TRBV6-3
len: 13
abundance: NA
d_gene: NA
j_gene: TRBJ2-1

CDR3aa: CASSVGVGYTF
CDR3nt: TGTGCCAGCAGTGTTGGGGTTGGCTACACCTTC
v_gene: TRBV2
len: 11
abundance: many
d_gene: NA
j_gene: TRBJ1-2

CDR3aa: CASSFNRLAGRTGELFF
CDR3nt: TGTGCCAGCAGTTTCAATCGCCTAGCGGGACGGACCGGGGAGCTGTTTTTT
v_gene: TRBV27
len: 17
abundance: NA
d_gene: TRBD2
j_gene: TRBJ2-2

CDR3aa: CASSLAGGPLDEQFF
CDR3nt: TGTGCCAGCAGTTTAGCGGGAGGGCCTCTAGATGAGCAGTTCTTC
v_gene: TRBV12-3/TRBV12-4
len: 15
abundance: many
d_gene: TRBD2
j_gene: TRBJ2-1

CDR3aa: CATSDRDRVGYTF
CDR3nt: TGTGCCACCAGCGACCGGGACAGGGTTGGCTACACCTTC
v_gene: TRBV15
len: 13
abundance: NA
d_gene: TRBD1
j_gene: TRBJ1-2

CDR3aa: CASSYSIRPSLYTGELFF
CDR3nt: TGTGCCAGCAGTTACTCGATACGTCCTAGCCTGTACACCGGGGAGCTGTTTTTT
v_gene: TRBV6-5
len: 18
abundance: few
d_gene: NA
j_gene: TRBJ2-2

CDR3aa: CATSDRGSTYNEQFF
CDR3nt: TGTGCCACCAGTGATCGGGGGAGTACGTACAATGAGCAGTTCTTC
v_gene: TRBV24-1
len: 15
abundance: many
d_gene: NA
j_gene: TRBJ2-1

CDR3aa: CAGSTAASGHKNEQFF
CDR3nt: TGTGCCGGCAGTACAGCGGCTAGCGGTCACAAGAATGAGCAGTTCTTC
v_gene: TRBV6-2/TRBV6-3
len: 16
abundance: few
d_gene: TRBD2
j_gene: TRBJ2-1

CDR3aa: CASTPWGQTYEQYF
CDR3nt: TGTGCCAGCACCCCTTGGGGACAAACCTACGAGCAGTACTTC
v_gene: TRBV6-1
len: 14
abundance: many
d_gene: NA
j_gene: TRBJ2-7

CDR3aa: CASSYFPNTGELFF
CDR3nt: TGTGCCAGCAGTTACTTCCCGAACACCGGGGAGCTGTTTTTT
v_gene: TRBV6-5
len: 14
abundance: many
d_gene: NA
j_gene: TRBJ2-2

CDR3aa: CASSGVGGLNTEAFF
CDR3nt: TGTGCCAGCAGCGGAGTGGGGGGCCTGAACACTGAAGCTTTCTTT
v_gene: TRBV5-5
len: 15
abundance: many
d_gene: NA
j_gene: TRBJ1-1

CDR3aa: CASSQEPGQGVTQYF
CDR3nt: TGTGCCAGCAGCCAAGAACCGGGACAGGGAGTTACCCAGTACTTC
v_gene: TRBV14
len: 15
abundance: few
d_gene: TRBD1
j_gene: TRBJ2-5

CDR3aa: CASSLIGTSGRASYNEQFF
CDR3nt: TGTGCCAGCAGCTTAATCGGGACTAGCGGGAGGGCTTCCTACAATGAGCAGTTCTTC
v_gene: TRBV7-3
len: 19
abundance: many
d_gene: TRBD2
j_gene: TRBJ2-1

CDR3aa: CASSLAALAAGELFF
CDR3nt: TGCGCCAGCAGCTTGGCCGCGCTAGCAGCCGGGGAGCTGTTTTTT
v_gene: TRBV5-1
len: 15
abundance: many
d_gene: NA
j_gene: TRBJ2-2

CDR3aa: CASSRGWGYTGELFF
CDR3nt: TGTGCCAGCAGTAGAGGATGGGGGTACACCGGGGAGCTGTTTTTT
v_gene: TRBV28
len: 15
abundance: NA
d_gene: NA
j_gene: TRBJ2-2

CDR3aa: CASSLDTGPSGSTIYF
CDR3nt: TGTGCCAGCAGCTTAGATACAGGGCCCTCTGGAAGCACCATATATTTT
v_gene: TRBV7-2
len: 16
abundance: NA
d_gene: NA
j_gene: TRBJ1-3

CDR3aa: CASSLDPGTEAFF
CDR3nt: TGTGCCAGCAGCTTAGATCCGGGCACTGAAGCTTTCTTT
v_gene: TRBV7-9
len: 13
abundance: many
d_gene: NA
j_gene: TRBJ1-1

CDR3aa: CASSPDRGRVTEAFF
CDR3nt: TGTGCCAGCTCACCCGACAGGGGGCGAGTCACTGAAGCTTTCTTT
v_gene: TRBV18
len: 15
abundance: many
d_gene: TRBD1
j_gene: TRBJ1-1